In its sample, the clone carrying this TCR beta chain was seen many times. This sample stems from a study of T-cell memory formation after mild COVID-19. V was trimmed by 6 bases and J by 3 bases, leaving 24 bases between them. CDR3 length equals 17 residues. Germline-derived CDR1 and CDR2 are SNHLY and FYNNEI. MiXCR, run by TCRdb on the 5' RACE reads, gives a single entry per CDR3 protein. The data show about 15,000 distinct CDR3 sequences, around 25% seen once. Source material: PBMCs or a T cell subset sorted from them (not recorded which). This sequence joins TRBV2 and TRBJ2-7, with D tentatively TRBD2 (6 bases). The source of this sequence is a man younger than 30 who had mild COVID-19 (a few samples of this study predate the infection). Cell type and time point are not known. The chain's CDR3 is CASSLRNPGGFNYEQYF. DNA of the CDR3: TGTGCCAGCAGCCTCAGAAACCCCGGAGGGTTTAACTACGAGCAGTACTTC.